This entry lists 5 T cell receptor beta chains sequenced from one sample in a study of cytomegalovirus exposure and HLA in healthy donors. It was with 60 Vbeta and 13 Jbeta primers that the PCR ran. TCRdb's copy holds only in-frame clones and misses some; the assay was immunoSEQ multiplex PCR. The table for this sample gives 40,000 to 60,000 clones. Sequenced input: PBMCs. The receptors shown here come from a female donor in good health and CMV-seronegative.

The CDR3 nucleotides read TGTGCCAGCAGCTTAGTGTTTGGGGGCGGTTATGGCTACACCTTC. It encodes CASSLVFGGGYGYTF. The chain links TRBV7-2 to TRBJ1-2, with D tentatively TRBD1 (6 bases). The germline CDR1 and CDR2 sequences are SGHTA and FQGNSA. V shed 1 base and J shed 5 bases, with 14 bases lying between them. This CDR3 spans 15 amino acids.

The chain has TRBV6-6 and TRBJ2-7; 12 bases are a match to TRBD2. Germline V CDR1 and CDR2: MNHNY, SVGAGI (reference sequence). The CDR3 length is 15 residues. Unmatched junction bases numbered 4, after V lost 4 bases and J lost 3 bases. The CDR3 region has the DNA TGTGCCAGCAGTTCTAAGACTAGCGGGAGCTACGAGCAGTACTTC. This translates into CASSSKTSGSYEQYF.

This chain uses TRBV29-1 with TRBJ2-2; D is unclear. Germline V lookup: CDR1 SQVTM, CDR2 ANQGSEA. The CDR3 loop spans 13 amino acids. V lost 6 bases and J lost 7, with 15 bases in between. The CDR3 sequence is CSVESDLSGELFF. In DNA, the CDR3 is TGCAGCGTAGAAAGCGACTTGAGCGGGGAGCTGTTTTTT.

The chain employs TRBV2 and TRBJ1-5; TRBD1 agrees at 7 bases. Trimming took 5 bases from V and 5 from J; bases not matched to a gene: 6. CDR3 length: 14 residues. The V gene's germline CDR1 is SNHLY and CDR2 FYNNEI. The CDR3 spells CASSTQGKDQPQHF. For the CDR3, the DNA is TGTGCCAGCAGTACACAGGGGAAGGATCAGCCCCAGCATTTT.

The chain is built from TRBV19 and TRBJ1-6; a weak D match, TRBD1 (6 bases). The V end was cut by 4 bases, the J end by 9 bases, with 13 bases between. The CDR3 sequence is 14 residues long. Germline CDR1 and CDR2: LNHDA and SQIVND (reference sequence). In DNA form, the CDR3 reads TGTGCCAGTAGTAGCGGGGGGCGAGGTTCACCCCTCCACTTT. Protein product: CASSSGGRGSPLHF.